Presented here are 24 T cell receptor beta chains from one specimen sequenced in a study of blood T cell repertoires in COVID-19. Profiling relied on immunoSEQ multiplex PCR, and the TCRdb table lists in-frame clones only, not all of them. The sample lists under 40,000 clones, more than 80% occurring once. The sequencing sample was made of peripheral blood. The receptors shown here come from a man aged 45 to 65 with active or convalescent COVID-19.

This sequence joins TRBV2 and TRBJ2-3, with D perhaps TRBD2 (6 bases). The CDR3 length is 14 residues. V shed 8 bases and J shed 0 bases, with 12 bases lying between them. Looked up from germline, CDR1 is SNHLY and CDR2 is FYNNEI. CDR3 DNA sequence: TGTGCCAGCCAAGGGACTTGGAGCACAGATACGCAGTATTTT. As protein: CASQGTWSTDTQYF.

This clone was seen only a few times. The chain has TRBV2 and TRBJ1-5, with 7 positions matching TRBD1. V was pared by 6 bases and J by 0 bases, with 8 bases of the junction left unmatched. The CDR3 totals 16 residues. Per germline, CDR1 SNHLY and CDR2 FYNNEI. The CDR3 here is CASRDSQGVSNQPQHF. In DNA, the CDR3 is TGTGCCAGCAGGGACTCCCAGGGGGTTAGCAATCAGCCCCAGCATTTT.

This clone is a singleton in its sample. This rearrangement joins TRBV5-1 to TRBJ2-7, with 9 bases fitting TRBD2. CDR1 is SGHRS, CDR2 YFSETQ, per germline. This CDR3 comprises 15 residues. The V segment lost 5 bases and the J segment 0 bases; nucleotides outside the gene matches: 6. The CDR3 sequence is CASRRGGDSSYEQYF. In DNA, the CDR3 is TGCGCCAGCAGGCGGGGGGGGGACAGCTCCTACGAGCAGTACTTC. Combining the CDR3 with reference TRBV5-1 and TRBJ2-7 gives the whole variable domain KAGVTQTPRYLIKTRGQQVTLSCSPISGHRSVSWYQQTPGQGLQFLFEYFSETQRNKGNFPGRFSGRQFSNSRSEMNVSTLELGDSALYLCASRRGGDSSYEQYFGPGTRLTVT.

This CDR3 is CASSSTNRLLGIGYTF. The CDR3 DNA follows: TGTGCCAGCTCGTCTACAAACAGGCTTTTGGGTATTGGCTACACCTTC. The V gene is TRBV18, the J gene TRBJ1-2; perhaps TRBD1 as D (5 bases). The CDR3 loop spans 16 amino acids. V was shortened by 6 bases and J by 7 bases, with 24 bases between the two germline ends. Per germline, CDR1 KGHSH and CDR2 LQKENI.

The CDR3 protein is CASSSQGANEKLFF. As DNA, the CDR3 is TGTGCCAGCAGCTCCCAGGGGGCGAATGAAAAACTGTTTTTT. This sequence joins TRBV7-9 and TRBJ1-4; 8 nucleotides line up with TRBD1. The CDR3 is 14 amino acids. Germline V CDR1 and CDR2: SEHNR, FQNEAQ (reference sequence). J gave up 5 bases and V 4 bases, and 3 bases lay outside the gene matches.

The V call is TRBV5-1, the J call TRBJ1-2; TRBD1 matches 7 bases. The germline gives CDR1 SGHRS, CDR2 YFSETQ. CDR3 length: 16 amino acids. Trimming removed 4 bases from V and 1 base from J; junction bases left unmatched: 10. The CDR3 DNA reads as TGCGCCAGCAGCCCCGAAGAAGGGACAGATAACTATGGCTACACCTTC. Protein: CASSPEEGTDNYGYTF.

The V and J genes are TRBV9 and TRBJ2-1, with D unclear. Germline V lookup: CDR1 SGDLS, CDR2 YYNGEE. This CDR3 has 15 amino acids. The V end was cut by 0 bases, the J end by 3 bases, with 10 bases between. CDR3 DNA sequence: TGTGCCAGCAGCGTAGAATCTACAGACTACAATGAGCAGTTCTTC. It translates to CASSVESTDYNEQFF.

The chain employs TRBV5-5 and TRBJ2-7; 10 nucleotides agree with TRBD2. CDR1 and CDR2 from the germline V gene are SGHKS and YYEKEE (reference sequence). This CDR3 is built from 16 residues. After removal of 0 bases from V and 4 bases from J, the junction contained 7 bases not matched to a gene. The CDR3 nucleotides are TGTGCCAGCAGCTTGGCCGGTACTAGCGGGGTTTACGAGCAGTACTTC. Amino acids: CASSLAGTSGVYEQYF.

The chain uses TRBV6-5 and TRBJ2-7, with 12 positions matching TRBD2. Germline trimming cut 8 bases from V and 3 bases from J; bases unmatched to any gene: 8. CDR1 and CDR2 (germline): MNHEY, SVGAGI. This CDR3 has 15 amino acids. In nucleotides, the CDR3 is TGTGCCAGCCGGGGACTAGCGGGCATAAACTACGAGCAGTACTTC. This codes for CASRGLAGINYEQYF.

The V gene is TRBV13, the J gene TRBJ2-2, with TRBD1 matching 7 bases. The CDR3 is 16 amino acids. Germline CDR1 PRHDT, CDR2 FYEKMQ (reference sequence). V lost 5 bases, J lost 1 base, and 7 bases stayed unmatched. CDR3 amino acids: CASSPKAGGNTGELFF. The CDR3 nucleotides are TGTGCCAGCAGCCCTAAAGCAGGGGGGAACACCGGGGAGCTGTTTTTT.

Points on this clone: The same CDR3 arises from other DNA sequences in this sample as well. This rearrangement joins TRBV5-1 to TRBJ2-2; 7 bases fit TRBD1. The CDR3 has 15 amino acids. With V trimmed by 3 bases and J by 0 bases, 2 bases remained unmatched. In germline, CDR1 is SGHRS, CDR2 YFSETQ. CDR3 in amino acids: CASSSGTANTGELFF. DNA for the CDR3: TGCGCCAGCAGCTCCGGGACAGCGAACACCGGGGAGCTGTTTTTT.

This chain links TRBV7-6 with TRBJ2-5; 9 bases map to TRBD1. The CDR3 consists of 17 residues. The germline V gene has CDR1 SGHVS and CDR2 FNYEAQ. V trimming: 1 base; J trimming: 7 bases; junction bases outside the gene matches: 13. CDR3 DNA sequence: TGTGCCAGCAGCTTAGTTATTCGGGACAGGGAGAAAGGGACCCAGTACTTC. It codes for CASSLVIRDREKGTQYF.

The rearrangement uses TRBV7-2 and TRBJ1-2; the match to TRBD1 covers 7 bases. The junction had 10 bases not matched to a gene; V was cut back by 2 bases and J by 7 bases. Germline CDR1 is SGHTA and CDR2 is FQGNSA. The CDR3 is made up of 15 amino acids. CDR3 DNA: TGTGCCAGCAGCTTAATGTTACAGGGGCGCCCTGGCTACACCTTC. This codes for CASSLMLQGRPGYTF.

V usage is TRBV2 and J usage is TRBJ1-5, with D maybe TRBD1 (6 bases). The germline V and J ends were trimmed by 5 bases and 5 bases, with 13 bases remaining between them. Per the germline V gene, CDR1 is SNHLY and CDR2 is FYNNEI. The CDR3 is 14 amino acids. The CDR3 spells CASSLWTVDQPQHF. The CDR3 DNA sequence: TGTGCCAGCAGTTTATGGACAGTGGATCAGCCCCAGCATTTT. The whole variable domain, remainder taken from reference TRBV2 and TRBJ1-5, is EPEVTQTPSHQVTQMGQEVILRCVPISNHLYFYWYRQILGQKVEFLVSFYNNEISEKSEIFDDQFSVERPDGSNFTLKIRSTKLEDSAMYFCASSLWTVDQPQHFGDGTRLSIL.

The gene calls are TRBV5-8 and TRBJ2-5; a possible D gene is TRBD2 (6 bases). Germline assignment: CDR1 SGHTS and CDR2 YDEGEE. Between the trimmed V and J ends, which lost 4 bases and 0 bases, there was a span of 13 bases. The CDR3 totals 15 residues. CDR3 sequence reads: CASSGGTVYQETQYF. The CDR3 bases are TGTGCCAGCAGCGGCGGGACGGTGTACCAAGAGACCCAGTACTTC.

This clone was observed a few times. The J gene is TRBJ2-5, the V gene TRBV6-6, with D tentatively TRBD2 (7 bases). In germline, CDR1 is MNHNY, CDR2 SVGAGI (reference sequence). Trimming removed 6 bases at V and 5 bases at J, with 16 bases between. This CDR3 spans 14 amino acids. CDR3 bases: TGTGCCAGCAGGGATCGGGGGGCGGGGGAGACCCAGTACTTC. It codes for CASRDRGAGETQYF.

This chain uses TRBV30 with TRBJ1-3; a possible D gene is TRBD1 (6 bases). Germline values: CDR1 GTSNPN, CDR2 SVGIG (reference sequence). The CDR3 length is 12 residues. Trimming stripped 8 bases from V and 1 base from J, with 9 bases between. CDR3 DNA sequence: TGTGCCAACAGGGAGTCTGGAAACACCATATATTTT. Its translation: CANRESGNTIYF.

The CDR3 loop is CASSLGDRARYF. The CDR3 coding sequence is TGTGCCAGCAGCTTGGGTGACAGGGCGAGGTACTTC. This sequence joins TRBV5-5 and TRBJ2-7; 7 positions match TRBD1. The CDR3 sequence is 12 residues long. Germline V gives CDR1 SGHKS, CDR2 YYEKEE (reference sequence). Trimming took 0 bases from V and 12 from J; bases not matched to a gene: 6. Together with reference TRBV5-5 and TRBJ2-7, the CDR3 gives the full variable domain: DAGVTQSPTHLIKTRGQQVTLRCSPISGHKSVSWYQQVLGQGPQFIFQYYEKEERGRGNFPDRFSARQFPNYSSELNVNALLLGDSALYLCASSLGDRARYFGPGTRLTVT.

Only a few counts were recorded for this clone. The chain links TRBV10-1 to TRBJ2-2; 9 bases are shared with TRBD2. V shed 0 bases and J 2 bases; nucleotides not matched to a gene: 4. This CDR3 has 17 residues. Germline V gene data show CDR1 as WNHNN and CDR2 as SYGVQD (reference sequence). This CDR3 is CASSESLAGVNTGELFF. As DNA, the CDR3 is TGCGCCAGCAGTGAGTCCTTAGCGGGGGTTAACACCGGGGAGCTGTTTTTT.

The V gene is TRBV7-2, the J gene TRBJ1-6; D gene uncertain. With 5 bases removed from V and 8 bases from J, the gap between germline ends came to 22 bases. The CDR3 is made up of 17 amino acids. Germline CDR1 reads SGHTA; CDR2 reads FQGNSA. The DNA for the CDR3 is TGTGCCAGCAGCCTCGACCAAGTATGGGCCGCGCATTCACCCCTCCACTTT. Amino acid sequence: CASSLDQVWAAHSPLHF. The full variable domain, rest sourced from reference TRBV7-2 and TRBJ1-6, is GAGVSQSPSNKVTEKGKDVELRCDPISGHTALYWYRQSLGQGLEFLIYFQGNSAPDKSGLPSDRFSAERTGGSVSTLTIQRTQQEDSAVYLCASSLDQVWAAHSPLHFGNGTRLTVT.

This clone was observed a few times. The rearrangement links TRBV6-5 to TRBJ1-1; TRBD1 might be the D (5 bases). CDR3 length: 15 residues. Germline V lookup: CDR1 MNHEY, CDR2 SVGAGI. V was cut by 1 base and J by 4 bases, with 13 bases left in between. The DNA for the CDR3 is TGTGCCAGCAGTTACTATCGGCAGGGAAGCACTGAAGCTTTCTTT. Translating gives CASSYYRQGSTEAFF.

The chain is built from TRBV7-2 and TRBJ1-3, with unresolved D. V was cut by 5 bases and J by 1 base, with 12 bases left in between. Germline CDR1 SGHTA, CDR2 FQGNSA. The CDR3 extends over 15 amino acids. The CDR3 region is CASSPIAGSGNTIYF. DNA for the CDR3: TGTGCCAGCAGCCCAATCGCGGGTTCTGGAAACACCATATATTTT.

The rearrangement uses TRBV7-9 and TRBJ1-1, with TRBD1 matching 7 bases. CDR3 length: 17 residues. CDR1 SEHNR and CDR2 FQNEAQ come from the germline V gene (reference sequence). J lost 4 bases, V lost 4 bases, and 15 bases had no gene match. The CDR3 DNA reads TGTGCCAGCAGCTCCCATGAGACACAGGGGATCGGCACTGAAGCTTTCTTT. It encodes CASSSHETQGIGTEAFF.

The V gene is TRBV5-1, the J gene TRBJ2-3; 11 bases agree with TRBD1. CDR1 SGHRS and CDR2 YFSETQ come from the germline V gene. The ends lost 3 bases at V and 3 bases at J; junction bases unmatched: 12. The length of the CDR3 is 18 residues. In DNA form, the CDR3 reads TGCGCCAGCAGCTCAGGACAGGGGGCGGGCCTCTGGACAGATACGCAGTATTTT. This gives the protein CASSSGQGAGLWTDTQYF.